This T cell receptor (beta chain) was observed in a study of blood T cell repertoires in COVID-19. In the study overall: Sites across the United States, Italy and Spain contributed samples from acute and convalescent COVID-19. PBMCs, B-cell-depleted T cells, or T cells were the source of the cDNA or gDNA that made up the material.

Original analysis: By means of reference gene primer amplification, nucleated cell counts were estimated. Libraries were prepared by immunoSEQ multiplex PCR; TCRdb keeps only in-frame clonotypes and omits some of them. That table furnishes V, J and clone size, whereas the DNA furnished D and trimming. The data hold tens of thousands of clones, with approximately 89% observed a single time. The CDR3 consists of 13 residues. V gave up 3 bases and J gave up 7 bases; unmatched junction bases: 4. Looked up from germline, CDR1 is SGHAT and CDR2 is FQNNGV. The sequence came from a human donor in a cohort sampled during active COVID-19. The specimen was peripheral blood. The chain combines TRBV11-2 with TRBJ1-1; 8 bases match TRBD1. CDR3 amino acids: CASSFNDRGEAFF. The CDR3 DNA sequence: TGTGCCAGCAGCTTTAACGACAGGGGTGAAGCTTTCTTT.